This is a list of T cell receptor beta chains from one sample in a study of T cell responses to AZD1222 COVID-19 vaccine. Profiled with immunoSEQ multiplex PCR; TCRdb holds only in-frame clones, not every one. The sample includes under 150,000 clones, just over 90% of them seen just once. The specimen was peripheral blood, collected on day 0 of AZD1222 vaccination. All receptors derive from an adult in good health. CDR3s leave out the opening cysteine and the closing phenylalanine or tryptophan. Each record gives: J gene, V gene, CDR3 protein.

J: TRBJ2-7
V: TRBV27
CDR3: ASSLRESYEQY

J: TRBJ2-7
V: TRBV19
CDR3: ASSVYPKGLAGHYEQY

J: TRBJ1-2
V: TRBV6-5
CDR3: ASHPENYGYT

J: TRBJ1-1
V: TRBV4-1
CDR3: ASTTLTRTEAF

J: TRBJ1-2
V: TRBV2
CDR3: ASSEGGGGSHT

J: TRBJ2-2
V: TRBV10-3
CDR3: AITPGPNTGELF

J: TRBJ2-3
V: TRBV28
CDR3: ASRGPSGTDTQY

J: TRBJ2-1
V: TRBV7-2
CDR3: ASSRPGQAGNEQF

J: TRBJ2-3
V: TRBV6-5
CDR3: ASTPSPADTQY

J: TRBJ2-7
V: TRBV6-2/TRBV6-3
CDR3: ASSQRGTVRYEQY

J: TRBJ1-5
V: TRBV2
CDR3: ASSDYDRDQPQH

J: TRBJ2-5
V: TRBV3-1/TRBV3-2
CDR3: ASRRTLGAGLQETQY

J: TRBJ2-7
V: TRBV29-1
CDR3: SVEAGLYEQY

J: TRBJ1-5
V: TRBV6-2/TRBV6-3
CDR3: ASSKGRGRGEPQH

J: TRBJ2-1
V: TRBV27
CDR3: ASIGTGGSNEQF

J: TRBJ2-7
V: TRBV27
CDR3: ASTRGPSYEQY

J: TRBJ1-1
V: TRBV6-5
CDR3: ASRRTIQMNTEAF

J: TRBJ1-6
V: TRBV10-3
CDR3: AISEAARGTDSPLH

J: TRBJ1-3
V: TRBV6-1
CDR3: ASSELIRIVLGGNTIY

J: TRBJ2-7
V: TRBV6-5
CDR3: ASTPTGGDEQY

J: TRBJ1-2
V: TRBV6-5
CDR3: ASSYSAGNGYT

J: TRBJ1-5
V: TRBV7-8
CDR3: ASSLGGQGNQPQH

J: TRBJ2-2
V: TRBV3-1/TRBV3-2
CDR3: ASRDFDRGVYTGELF

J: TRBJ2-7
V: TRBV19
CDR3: ASTNKTGGEQY

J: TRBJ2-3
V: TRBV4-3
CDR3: ASSQDRLAGATDTQY

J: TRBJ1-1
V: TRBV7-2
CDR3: ASSLGGDTEAF

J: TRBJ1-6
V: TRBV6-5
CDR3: ASGQGDNSPLH

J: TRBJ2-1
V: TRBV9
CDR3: ASSVADGRGKLGSEQF

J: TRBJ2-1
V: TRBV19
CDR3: ASSSLSGKVKSEQF

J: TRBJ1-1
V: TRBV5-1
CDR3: ASSWGHSNTEAF

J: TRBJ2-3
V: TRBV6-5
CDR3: ASSSNTDTQY

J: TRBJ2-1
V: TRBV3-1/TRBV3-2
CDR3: ASSRSGGADEQF

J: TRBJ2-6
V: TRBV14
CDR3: ASSQEGFETGIAGANVLT

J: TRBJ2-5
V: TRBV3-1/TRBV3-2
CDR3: ASSQDRGLAGGQETQY

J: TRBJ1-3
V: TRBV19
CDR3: ASSILGNSGNTIY

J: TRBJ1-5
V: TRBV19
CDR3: ASSKVPQTGYNQPQH

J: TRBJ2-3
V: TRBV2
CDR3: ASSEGSPGTQY

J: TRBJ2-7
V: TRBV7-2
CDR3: ASSRDGPYEQY

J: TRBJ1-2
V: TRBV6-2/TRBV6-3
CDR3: ASSLSVIGYGYT

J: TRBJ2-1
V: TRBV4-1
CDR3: ASSQDQGARF

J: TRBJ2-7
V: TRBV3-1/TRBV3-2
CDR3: ASSIDILLREQY

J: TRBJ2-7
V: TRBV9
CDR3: ASSVGQTPYEQY

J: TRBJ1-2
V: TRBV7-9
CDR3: ASRILQGAVGYT

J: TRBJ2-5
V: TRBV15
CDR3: ATSRGTIQETQY

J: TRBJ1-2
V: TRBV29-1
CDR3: SVNQGDYGYT

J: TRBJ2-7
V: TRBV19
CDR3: ASRMLAHPGYEQY

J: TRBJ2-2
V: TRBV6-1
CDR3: ASSGLAGGPNTGELF

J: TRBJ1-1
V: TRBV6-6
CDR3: ASSYSGEYVKAF